Only one count was recorded for the clone carrying this T cell receptor (beta chain). Authors' analysis steps: Amplification of reference gene primers was used by the study to estimate nucleated cell counts. The repertoire was sequenced with immunoSEQ multiplex PCR; TCRdb's copy has only in-frame clones and lacks some. Clone size and V and J calls were adopted from that table, with D and trimming inferred from the DNA. Of 200,000 to 250,000 clones in the sample, 84% were seen once. Trimming pared 5 bases from V and 5 bases from J, leaving 15 bases between. The V gene's germline CDR1 is SGHTA and CDR2 FQGNSA. The CDR3 is made up of 14 amino acids. Assignment of participants to cohorts was predicated upon participant-reported clinical history. The data are from a study of blood T cell repertoires in COVID-19.

The rearrangement links TRBV7-2 to TRBJ1-1; D might be TRBD1 (6 bases). Material for sequencing was PBMCs or T cells enriched from blood (not recorded which). The sequence came from a man between 60 and 70 years old who had recovered from COVID-19. CDR3 protein: CASSPTARGTEAFF. The CDR3 nucleotides read TGTGCCAGCAGCCCGACAGCTAGGGGGACTGAAGCTTTCTTT.